The 26 T cell receptor beta chains reported below all come from one sample, sequenced in a study of blood T cell repertoires in COVID-19. The data were produced by immunoSEQ multiplex PCR, yet TCRdb's version contains in-frame clones alone and is incomplete. Of 150,000 to 200,000 clones in the sample, roughly 87% were seen once. The sequencing input was PBMCs or T cells enriched from blood (not recorded which). These TCRs come from a human donor with acute COVID-19. The donor label of this sample is uncertain.

This clone was counted a few times. The chain couples TRBV11-2 to TRBJ1-2, with D possibly TRBD1 on 6 matching bases. The CDR3 length is 17 residues. Trimming left V 8 bases short and J 1 base short, with 23 bases between. From germline, CDR1 is SGHAT and CDR2 FQNNGV. The CDR3 protein is CASAGGTKGPYNYGYTF. CDR3 in DNA: TGTGCCAGCGCTGGTGGGACAAAGGGGCCATATAACTATGGCTACACCTTC.

This chain connects TRBV11-2 to TRBJ1-2; D is perhaps TRBD1 (6 bases). The CDR3 has 16 amino acids. V lost 5 bases and J lost 0, with 16 bases in between. The germline CDR1 and CDR2 sequences are SGHAT and FQNNGV. The CDR3 is CASSPIGGRANYGYTF. In DNA, the CDR3 is TGTGCCAGCAGCCCCATTGGGGGCAGAGCTAACTATGGCTACACCTTC.

The V and J genes are TRBV5-1 and TRBJ1-6, with unresolved D. Between the trimmed V and J ends, which lost 0 bases and 7 bases, there was a span of 14 bases. Germline V gives CDR1 SGHRS, CDR2 YFSETQ. This CDR3 has 16 residues. For the CDR3, the DNA is TGCGCCAGCAGCTTGGCGGGAGGGCGAGAAAATTCACCCCTCCACTTT. Its protein product is CASSLAGGRENSPLHF.

This chain uses TRBV2 with TRBJ2-1; a weak D match, TRBD2 (7 bases). The CDR3 runs 15 residues. Germline CDR1 and CDR2: SNHLY and FYNNEI. The germline V and J ends were trimmed by 4 bases and 7 bases, with 17 bases remaining between them. The CDR3, as DNA: TGTGCCAGCAGTGGCAGAGGGGGGGTTGAAAATGAGCAGTTCTTC. It translates to CASSGRGGVENEQFF.

The J gene is TRBJ2-7, the V gene TRBV3-1 (or the pseudogene TRBV3-2); 10 positions match TRBD1. This CDR3 contains 16 residues. Unmatched junction bases numbered 3, after V lost 0 bases and J lost 1 base. Germline CDR1 is LGHDT and CDR2 is YNNKEL (reference sequence). CDR3 in DNA: TGTGCCAGCAGCCAAGATGGGGGACAGGGGTCCTACGAGCAGTACTTC. It codes for CASSQDGGQGSYEQYF.

The chain has TRBV7-8 and TRBJ2-3; D possibly corresponds to TRBD1 (6 bases). The CDR3 loop spans 16 amino acids. V shed 1 base and J shed 1 base, with 12 bases lying between them. In germline, CDR1 is SGHVS, CDR2 FQNEAQ. The CDR3 DNA is TGTGCCAGCAGCTTAGGTGGGGGCGCAGGCACAGATACGCAGTATTTT. Its translation: CASSLGGGAGTDTQYF.

The V gene is TRBV29-1, the J gene TRBJ1-2; TRBD1 might be the D (6 bases). The CDR3 contains 14 residues. Germline CDR1 is SQVTM and CDR2 is ANQGSEA. Trimming removed 3 bases from V and 3 bases from J, with 14 bases in between. This CDR3 reads CSVDTDRNYYGYTF. CDR3 nucleotides: TGCAGCGTTGACACAGACAGGAACTACTATGGCTACACCTTC. Looking up the rest from reference TRBV29-1 and TRBJ1-2 gives the full variable domain: SAVISQKPSRDICQRGTSLTIQCQVDSQVTMMFWYRQQPGQSLTLIATANQGSEATYESGFVIDKFPISRPNLTFSTLTVSNMSPEDSSIYLCSVDTDRNYYGYTFGSGTRLTVV.

The CDR3 is CASSPPAGGLYNEQFF. In nucleotides, the CDR3 is TGTGCCAGCTCACCGCCGGCCGGAGGCCTCTACAATGAGCAGTTCTTC. J is TRBJ2-1 and V is TRBV18; a possible D gene is TRBD2 (5 bases). The CDR3 length is 16 residues. V lost 3 bases and J 3 bases, leaving 15 bases between the germline ends. The germline V gene encodes CDR1 KGHSH and CDR2 LQKENI.

A single count supports this clone. V gene TRBV5-4 combines with J gene TRBJ1-2; no firm D call. Germline lookup yields CDR1 SGHNT and CDR2 YYREEE (reference sequence). The CDR3 is made up of 14 amino acids. Deletions cut 0 bases from V and 2 bases from J, with 8 bases between. CDR3 sequence reads: CASSLEGVNYGYTF. The CDR3 nucleotides read TGTGCCAGCAGCTTGGAGGGAGTGAACTATGGCTACACCTTC.

CDR3 DNA sequence: TGTGCCATCAGTAAAATAGCGGGGATCTCCTACGAGCAGTACTTC. It encodes CAISKIAGISYEQYF. This chain links TRBV10-3 with TRBJ2-7; 8 bases map to TRBD2. Germline V gene lookup returns CDR1 ENHRY and CDR2 SYGVKD. This CDR3 has 15 amino acids. V trimming: 5 bases; J trimming: 0 bases; junction bases outside the gene matches: 6.

This clone was counted a single time. The chain recombines TRBV6-5 with TRBJ1-4, with D possibly being TRBD1 (5 bases). This CDR3 region has 14 residues. In germline, CDR1 is MNHEY, CDR2 SVGAGI. Trimming left V 3 bases short and J 10 bases short, with 15 bases between. The CDR3 nucleotides read TGTGCCAGCAGTTATCAACAGGCAGTCGGAAAACTGTTTTTT. This codes for CASSYQQAVGKLFF.

The chain recombines TRBV27 with TRBJ1-6; D is unclear. V gave up 3 bases and J gave up 8 bases, with 14 bases separating them. The CDR3 has 15 amino acids. Germline-derived CDR1 and CDR2 are MNHEY and SMNVEV (reference sequence). CDR3 sequence: CASSFTPRVDSPLHF. The CDR3 coding sequence is TGTGCCAGCAGTTTCACCCCGCGGGTCGATTCACCCCTCCACTTT.

The count of this clone is one. V is TRBV18 and J is TRBJ1-4; weak D call: TRBD1 (5 bases). V was clipped by 6 bases and J by 2 bases, with 10 bases between them. Germline CDR1 and CDR2: KGHSH and LQKENI. The CDR3 is made up of 14 amino acids. The CDR3 reads CASSRTNTNEKLFF. CDR3 sequence (DNA): TGTGCCAGCTCGCGGACAAATACTAATGAAAAACTGTTTTTT.

The chain combines TRBV19 with TRBJ2-7, with D perhaps matching TRBD2 (5 bases). The germline gives CDR1 LNHDA, CDR2 SQIVND (reference sequence). V shed 3 bases and J shed 3 bases, with 12 bases lying between them. The CDR3 is made up of 14 amino acids. CDR3 sequence reads: CASSMGTGIYEQYF. CDR3 DNA sequence: TGTGCCAGTAGTATGGGAACGGGGATCTACGAGCAGTACTTC.

V is TRBV5-1 and J is TRBJ2-3, with 8 bases aligning to TRBD1. V gave up 0 bases and J gave up 1 base; unmatched junction bases: 10. Per germline, CDR1 SGHRS and CDR2 YFSETQ. The length of the CDR3 is 18 residues. Written as DNA, the CDR3 is TGCGCCAGCAGCTTGGGGGGGACAGGCCGGTTGGGCACAGATACGCAGTATTTT. Translating it yields CASSLGGTGRLGTDTQYF.

The chain joins TRBV6-2 or TRBV6-3 to TRBJ1-1, with TRBD1 matching over 9 bases. With V trimmed by 4 bases and J by 4 bases, 4 bases remained unmatched. Germline CDR1 reads MNHEY; CDR2 reads SVGEGT. This CDR3 has 14 residues. The CDR3 sequence: CASSWGQGGTEAFF. The DNA for the CDR3 is TGTGCCAGCAGTTGGGGACAGGGAGGCACTGAAGCTTTCTTT.

The rearrangement uses TRBV6-5 and TRBJ1-2; TRBD1 matches 7 bases. The CDR3 runs 14 residues. V shed 7 bases, J shed 3 bases, and the junction held 8 bases outside the gene matches. The germline V gene has CDR1 MNHEY and CDR2 SVGAGI. CDR3 sequence reads: CASTLNRGDYGYTF. CDR3 sequence (DNA): TGTGCCAGCACCCTAAACAGGGGTGACTATGGCTACACCTTC.

The V and J genes are TRBV5-6 and TRBJ1-1; D gene unclear. Germline V gene lookup returns CDR1 SGHDT and CDR2 YYEEEE. The CDR3 length is 15 residues. The V end was cut by 1 base, the J end by 0 bases, with 10 bases between. DNA for the CDR3: TGTGCCAGCAGCTTGTGCGGGGTTATGAACACTGAAGCTTTCTTT. Translating gives CASSLCGVMNTEAFF. Full variable domain (outside the CDR3, taken from reference TRBV5-6 and TRBJ1-1): DAGVTQSPTHLIKTRGQQVTLRCSPKSGHDTVSWYQQALGQGPQFIFQYYEEEERQRGNFPDRFSGHQFPNYSSELNVNALLLGDSALYLCASSLCGVMNTEAFFGQGTRLTVV.

This clone showed up just once. This chain joins TRBV28 and TRBJ2-1; TRBD2 is a possible D gene (7 bases). The ends were cut back, 3 bases at V and 8 bases at J, with 11 bases in the middle. The CDR3 covers 13 residues. Germline CDR1 is MDHEN and CDR2 is SYDVKM. In nucleotides, the CDR3 is TGTGCCAGCAGTTTTGGCGGGGGCCATGAGCAGTTCTTC. This translates into CASSFGGGHEQFF. Full variable domain (missing parts from reference TRBV28 and TRBJ2-1): DVKVTQSSRYLVKRTGEKVFLECVQDMDHENMFWYRQDPGLGLRLIYFSYDVKMKEKGDIPEGYSVSREKKERFSLILESASTNQTSMYLCASSFGGGHEQFFGPGTRLTVL.

This rearrangement joins TRBV19 to TRBJ1-5; 7 bases agree with TRBD1. V shed 6 bases, J shed 5 bases, and the junction held 10 bases outside the gene matches. The CDR3 is 15 amino acids. Germline V lookup: CDR1 LNHDA, CDR2 SQIVND (reference sequence). The CDR3 loop reads CASRPDRSGDQPQHF. As DNA, the CDR3 is TGTGCCAGTAGACCGGACAGGTCGGGGGATCAGCCCCAGCATTTT.

CDR3 sequence reads: CASSSSTGYNEQFF. CDR3 nucleotides: TGTGCCAGCAGCTCATCGACAGGTTACAATGAGCAGTTCTTC. This chain uses TRBV5-4 with TRBJ2-1; weak D call: TRBD1 (6 bases). The V end was cut by 3 bases, the J end by 4 bases, with 11 bases between. Germline V gene sequence: CDR1 SGHNT, CDR2 YYREEE (reference sequence). CDR3 length equals 14 residues. The complete variable domain, with remaining parts taken from reference TRBV5-4 and TRBJ2-1, reads ETGVTQSPTHLIKTRGQQVTLRCSSQSGHNTVSWYQQALGQGPQFIFQYYREEENGRGNFPPRFSGLQFPNYSSELNVNALELDDSALYLCASSSSTGYNEQFFGPGTRLTVL.

The chain combines TRBV10-3 with TRBJ1-1, with 9 bases identical to TRBD1. With 6 bases clipped from V and 1 base from J, the junction kept 6 bases outside the gene matches. CDR3 size: 15 residues. The germline CDR1 and CDR2 sequences are ENHRY and SYGVKD. The CDR3 reads CAISEPGQGNTEAFF. The CDR3 DNA follows: TGTGCCATCAGCGAGCCGGGACAGGGGAACACTGAAGCTTTCTTT.

The rearrangement uses TRBV4-3 and TRBJ2-3; D is perhaps TRBD1 (6 bases). Germline V lookup: CDR1 LGHNA, CDR2 YSLEER. V gave up 6 bases and J gave up 3 bases, with 16 bases separating them. This CDR3 region has 15 residues. The CDR3 reads CASRLQGRRTDTQYF. For the CDR3, the DNA is TGCGCCAGCAGATTACAGGGAAGGAGGACAGATACGCAGTATTTT.

This rearrangement joins TRBV6-5 to TRBJ1-2; weak D call: TRBD1 (6 bases). This CDR3 contains 13 residues. The V gene lost 10 bases and the J gene lost 0 bases, with 12 bases spanning the gap. Germline V gives CDR1 MNHEY, CDR2 SVGAGI. CDR3 nucleotides: TGTGCCAACACGCAGGGGCCTAACTATGGCTACACCTTC. It translates to CANTQGPNYGYTF.

This sequence joins TRBV7-3 and TRBJ2-3; 8 bases line up with TRBD2. The germline CDR1 and CDR2 sequences are SGHTA and FQGTGA. This CDR3 has 16 residues. The trim removed 1 base at V and 3 bases at J, leaving 6 bases unmatched. The chain's CDR3 is CASSLMRSGGTDTQYF. The DNA for the CDR3 is TGTGCCAGCAGCTTAATGAGAAGCGGGGGTACAGATACGCAGTATTTT.

The chain carries TRBV30 and TRBJ1-1; 11 nucleotides align to TRBD1. After removal of 2 bases from V and 5 bases from J, the junction contained 13 bases not matched to a gene. The germline V gene has CDR1 GTSNPN and CDR2 SVGIG (reference sequence). CDR3 size: 17 residues. Here the CDR3 DNA reads TGTGCCTGGAGTCCCGGGACAGGGGGAAGTTGGTGGACTGAAGCTTTCTTT. Amino acid sequence: CAWSPGTGGSWWTEAFF.